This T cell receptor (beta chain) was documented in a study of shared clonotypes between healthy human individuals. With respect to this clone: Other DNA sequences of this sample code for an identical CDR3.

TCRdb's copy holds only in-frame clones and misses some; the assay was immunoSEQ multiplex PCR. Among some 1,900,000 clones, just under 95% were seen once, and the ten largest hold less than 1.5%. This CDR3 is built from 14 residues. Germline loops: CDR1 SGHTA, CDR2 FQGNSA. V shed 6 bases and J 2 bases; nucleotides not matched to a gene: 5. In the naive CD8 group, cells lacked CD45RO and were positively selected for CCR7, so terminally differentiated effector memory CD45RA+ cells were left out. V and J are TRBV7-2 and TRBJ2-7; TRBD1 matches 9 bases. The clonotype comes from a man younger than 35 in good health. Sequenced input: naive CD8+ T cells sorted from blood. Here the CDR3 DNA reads TGTGCCAGCAGTTCCTGGACAGGGGCCTACGAGCAGTACTTC. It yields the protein CASSSWTGAYEQYF.